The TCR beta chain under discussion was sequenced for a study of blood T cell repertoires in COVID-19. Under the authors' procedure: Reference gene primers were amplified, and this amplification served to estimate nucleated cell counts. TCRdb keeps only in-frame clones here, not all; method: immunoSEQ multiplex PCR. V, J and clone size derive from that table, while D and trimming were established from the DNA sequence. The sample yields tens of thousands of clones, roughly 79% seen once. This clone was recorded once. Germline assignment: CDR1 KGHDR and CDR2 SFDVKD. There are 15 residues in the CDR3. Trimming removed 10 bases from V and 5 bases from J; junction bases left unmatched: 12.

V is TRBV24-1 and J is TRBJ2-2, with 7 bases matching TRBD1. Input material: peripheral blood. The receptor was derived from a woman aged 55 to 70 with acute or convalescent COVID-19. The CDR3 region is CATGTGQGVTGELFF. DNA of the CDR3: TGTGCCACGGGTACTGGTCAGGGGGTAACCGGGGAGCTGTTTTTT.